The T cell receptor (beta chain) under discussion was sequenced for a study of shared clonotypes between healthy human individuals. Generated by immunoSEQ multiplex PCR, the TCRdb table keeps only in-frame clones and is missing some. The sample lists a few million clones; over 90% were seen once. With respect to this clone: Antigen unknown.

Germline CDR1 and CDR2: LNHDA and SQIVND (reference sequence). This CDR3 is 17 amino acids long. V gave up 2 bases and J gave up 5 bases, with 21 bases separating them. Study-wide points: For sorted subsets, rarefaction showed incomplete sequencing despite large depth.

Sequencing was done on a sample of naive CD4+ T cells from PBMCs. The subset here: CD45RA+ positively selected. The clonotype originates from a man aged 18 to 30 in good health. Some clones in this sample may be carry-over from other donors' samples. The genes are TRBV19 and TRBJ2-5; the D is unclear. CDR3 in amino acids: CASSITARGRISETQYF. The DNA for the CDR3 is TGTGCCAGTAGTATAACGGCCCGTGGACGGATCAGCGAGACCCAGTACTTC.